A selection of T cell receptor beta chains follows, all from one sample in a study of T cell responses to AZD1222 COVID-19 vaccine. TCRdb keeps only in-frame clones here, not all; method: immunoSEQ multiplex PCR. Here the sample spans 150,000 or so clones, about nine tenths being singletons. Specimen: peripheral blood, collected after recovery from COVID-19. These receptors all stem from an adult who had recovered from COVID-19. Both conserved end residues are part of each CDR3. D genes are given only for firm matches. Clone size is stated in some rows and not others, as once, few, many or a class when expanded.

-	TRBJ1-2	TRBV10-3	-	TGTGCCATCAGTGAGGCGGCGGCGGGCTACACCTTC	CAISEAAAGYTF
-	TRBJ2-3	TRBV18	TRBD1	TGTGCCAGCTCACCCGGGACAGGGGGTGATACGCAGTATTTT	CASSPGTGGDTQYF
-	TRBJ1-1	TRBV6-5	TRBD1	TGTGCCAGCAGTTACCGGACAGGGGTTAACACTGAAGCTTTCTTT	CASSYRTGVNTEAFF
-	TRBJ1-6	TRBV28	TRBD1	TGTGCCAGCAGTTCAGGGGGTTCTTTCAGCTCACCCCTCCACTTT	CASSSGGSFSSPLHF
-	TRBJ2-1	TRBV19	TRBD1	TGTGCCAGTAGTATAGGGGACAGGGACGAGCAGTTCTTC	CASSIGDRDEQFF
-	TRBJ2-1	TRBV6-2/TRBV6-3	TRBD2	TGTGCCAGCAGTTACTTCTCCATAGCGGGAGGACGGTACAATGAGCAGTTCTTC	CASSYFSIAGGRYNEQFF
-	TRBJ1-1	TRBV18	-	TGTGCCAGCTCACCACCCGCAGCGATGAACACTGAAGCTTTCTTT	CASSPPAAMNTEAFF
-	TRBJ2-7	TRBV11-2	-	TGTGCCAGCAGCACAGAATCCTACGAGCAGTACTTC	CASSTESYEQYF
-	TRBJ2-7	TRBV6-5	TRBD1	TGTGCCAGCACCTACCTACAGGGGACCCCCTACGAGCAGTACTTC	CASTYLQGTPYEQYF
-	TRBJ1-5	TRBV2	TRBD1	TGTGCCAGCAGTTTAATTATGGACAGGGGCTCCCAGCATTTT	CASSLIMDRGSQHF
-	TRBJ1-1	TRBV5-1	TRBD1	TGCGCCAGCAGCACCGGACAGGGGCTGACACGGAACACTGAAGCTTTCTTT	CASSTGQGLTRNTEAFF
-	TRBJ1-3	TRBV2	-	TGTGCCACCTCACGCGGGGGCGAGGGAAACACCATATATTTT	CATSRGGEGNTIYF
once	TRBJ1-2	TRBV19	-	TGTGCCAGTACCCGACCGGGGTATAACTATGTGGGCTACACCTTC	CASTRPGYNYVGYTF
-	TRBJ1-2	TRBV27	-	TGTGCCAGCAGTTCCACCTCACGACAGTCACGAATTAACTATGGCTACACCTTC	CASSSTSRQSRINYGYTF
-	TRBJ1-5	TRBV2	-	TGTGCCAGCAGCCTGATTGGACAGCCCCAGCATTTT	CASSLIGQPQHF
-	TRBJ2-7	TRBV7-3	TRBD2	TGTGCCAGCAGCTTAACTCCCCTAGCGGGGGGCAACGAGCAGTACTTC	CASSLTPLAGGNEQYF
few	TRBJ2-5	TRBV3-1/TRBV3-2	-	TGTGCCAGCAGCCAGCCTAGCCCCTCGTACCAAGAGACCCAGTACTTC	CASSQPSPSYQETQYF
-	TRBJ1-5	TRBV24-1	-	TGTGCCACCAGTTCCCAACCGACCCGGGAGGATTGTCCCCAGCATTTT	CATSSQPTREDCPQHF
once	TRBJ1-1	TRBV3-1/TRBV3-2	-	TGTGCCAGCAGCCCGTCAGGGGTTTCCACTGAAGCTTTCTTT	CASSPSGVSTEAFF
-	TRBJ2-1	TRBV27	-	TGTGCCAGCAGTTCCGGGACGTGGGGCAATGAGCAGTTCTTC	CASSSGTWGNEQFF
-	TRBJ2-7	TRBV11-3	TRBD2	TGTGCCAGCAGCTTTAGACTAGCGGACGAGCAGTACTTC	CASSFRLADEQYF
once	TRBJ1-1	TRBV14	-	TGTGCCAGCAGCCAAGATCTGGTGGGGGGGCCCCGGCCTGAAGCTTTCTTT	CASSQDLVGGPRPEAFF
-	TRBJ1-2	TRBV5-1	TRBD1	TGCGCCAGCTCCCCTCAGGGACAGGGGGGATATGGCTACACCTTC	CASSPQGQGGYGYTF
-	TRBJ2-3	TRBV28	TRBD2	TGTGCCAGCAGTTTAGGACTAGCGGGCACAGATACGCAGTATTTT	CASSLGLAGTDTQYF
few	TRBJ1-1	TRBV9	-	TGTGCCAGCAGCGGGGCAACCTTAGGGAACACTGAAGCTTTCTTT	CASSGATLGNTEAFF
-	TRBJ1-6	TRBV5-5	-	TGTGCCAGCAGCTTGGGCTCCGGGGGGGACAATTCACCCCTCCACTTT	CASSLGSGGDNSPLHF
few	TRBJ2-2	TRBV7-2	-	TGTGCCAGCAGCGGACGAGGGTCTTTTTCGACCGGGGAGCTGTTTTTT	CASSGRGSFSTGELFF
-	TRBJ2-5	TRBV5-4	-	TGTGCCAGCAGCCCCCGGACATCCGCGAGGCAAGAGACCCAGTACTTC	CASSPRTSARQETQYF
-	TRBJ1-2	TRBV5-1	TRBD1	TGCGCCAGCAGCTTCTACGGGACAGCGGATGGCTACACCTTC	CASSFYGTADGYTF
-	TRBJ1-2	TRBV5-6	-	TGTGCCAGCAGCTTGAGGGATAGCTACACCTTC	CASSLRDSYTF
-	TRBJ2-7	TRBV10-3	-	TGTGCCATCAGCTCAGGCGCGCGGACAGACGAGCAGTACTTC	CAISSGARTDEQYF
once	TRBJ2-1	TRBV9	-	TGTGCCAGCAGCGTAGGAGGGCAGGGAGCCTACAATGAGCAGTTCTTC	CASSVGGQGAYNEQFF
once	TRBJ2-1	TRBV24-1	-	TGTGCCACCAGTGACCCCCTGCTTGGGGGGCAGTTCTTC	CATSDPLLGGQFF
-	TRBJ2-3	TRBV7-3	-	TGTGCCAGCAGCTCACAGGGAAGCGTCGATACGCAGTATTTT	CASSSQGSVDTQYF
once	TRBJ2-1	TRBV5-1	TRBD1	TGCGCCAGCAGCCAAGGACAGGTTGTGAACAATGAGCAGTTCTTC	CASSQGQVVNNEQFF
-	TRBJ2-6	TRBV10-3	-	TGTGCCATCAGTGAGGGACAGCCGAGGCTCGGGGCCAACGTCCTGACTTTC	CAISEGQPRLGANVLTF
-	TRBJ2-1	TRBV25-1	TRBD1	TGTGCCAGCAGTGACCGGGGACAGGCCCGAAACCAGCAGTTCTTC	CASSDRGQARNQQFF